One sample yielded the 18 T cell receptor beta chains listed below, sequenced in a study of blood T cell repertoires in COVID-19. The method was immunoSEQ multiplex PCR; TCRdb's version includes in-frame clones alone and lacks a portion of them. The table lists some 380,000 clones, more than 75% of them singletons, with about 1.2% in the top ten. Sequencing input: peripheral blood. The source of these receptors is a human donor with acute or convalescent COVID-19. The donor label of this sample is uncertain.

This chain links TRBV18 with TRBJ1-1, with D tentatively TRBD1 (5 bases). Deletions cut 2 bases from V and 3 bases from J, with 16 bases between. The germline V gene has CDR1 KGHSH and CDR2 LQKENI. CDR3 size: 16 residues. CDR3 nucleotide sequence: TGTGCCAGCTCACCAAGGTCGGGCGGGGGACACACTGAAGCTTTCTTT. Amino acids: CASSPRSGGGHTEAFF.

V usage is TRBV28 and J usage is TRBJ2-7; the match to TRBD1 covers 9 bases. The V and J ends lost 2 bases and 3 bases, in that order; junction bases with no gene match: 5. Per the germline V gene, CDR1 is MDHEN and CDR2 is SYDVKM. The CDR3 is 15 amino acids. CDR3 protein: CASSLGDRVVYEQYF. CDR3 in DNA: TGTGCCAGCAGTTTAGGGGACAGGGTAGTCTACGAGCAGTACTTC. Full variable domain (outside the CDR3, taken from reference TRBV28 and TRBJ2-7): DVKVTQSSRYLVKRTGEKVFLECVQDMDHENMFWYRQDPGLGLRLIYFSYDVKMKEKGDIPEGYSVSREKKERFSLILESASTNQTSMYLCASSLGDRVVYEQYFGPGTRLTVT.

The chain links TRBV27 to TRBJ1-1, with D tentatively TRBD1 (6 bases). The CDR3 is 13 residues long. Germline CDR1 MNHEY, CDR2 SMNVEV (reference sequence). V was shortened by 6 bases and J by 2 bases, with 10 bases between the two germline ends. As DNA, the CDR3 is TGTGCCAGCAGAACAGGGACCAACACTGAAGCTTTCTTT. This translates into CASRTGTNTEAFF.

CDR3 in amino acids: CAIGSGLGPYEQYF. The CDR3 nucleotides read TGTGCCATCGGTAGCGGGCTTGGGCCCTACGAGCAGTACTTC. The V call is TRBV10-3, the J call TRBJ2-7; 7 bases match TRBD2. Germline V gene data show CDR1 as ENHRY and CDR2 as SYGVKD. The CDR3 is 14 amino acids. With 8 bases clipped from V and 2 bases from J, the junction kept 9 bases outside the gene matches.

In regard to this clone: Since a much larger clone is just one base distant, this may be a read error. The chain links TRBV15 to TRBJ1-2, with TRBD1 identical over 9 bases. Germline V gives CDR1 LNHNV, CDR2 YYDKDF (reference sequence). This CDR3 contains 15 residues. V lost 1 base to trimming and J lost 5 bases; unmatched junction nucleotides: 5. The CDR3 reads CATSRGGGTGYGYTF. CDR3 nucleotide sequence: TGTGCCACCAGCAGAGGCGGCGGGACAGGGTATGGCTACACCTTC.

V is TRBV9 and J is TRBJ2-3; 8 bases fit TRBD2. The junction had 12 bases not matched to a gene; V was cut back by 4 bases and J by 2 bases. Germline assignment: CDR1 SGDLS and CDR2 YYNGEE. This CDR3 has 17 residues. The CDR3 nucleotides read TGTGCCAGCAGCTCCACGGTAATAGCGGGGTTCACAGATACGCAGTATTTT. Amino acid sequence: CASSSTVIAGFTDTQYF.

V and J are TRBV7-2 and TRBJ1-2, with unresolved D. Trimming stripped 3 bases from V and 6 bases from J, with 14 bases between. Germline V gives CDR1 SGHTA, CDR2 FQGNSA. The CDR3 has 14 amino acids. CDR3 protein: CASSLLGRRDGYTF. The CDR3 coding sequence is TGTGCCAGCAGCTTGCTAGGGAGAAGAGATGGCTACACCTTC.

The V gene is TRBV30, the J gene TRBJ1-2; D ambiguous. Trimming pared 3 bases from V and 7 bases from J, leaving 21 bases between. The CDR3 spans 15 residues. CDR1 is GTSNPN and CDR2 is SVGIG in the germline V gene (reference sequence). CDR3 in DNA: TGTGCCTGGAGGACTACTATGGGGTTAGCTACTGGCTACACCTTC. It is translated as CAWRTTMGLATGYTF. Drawing the rest from reference TRBV30 and TRBJ1-2, the complete variable domain is SQTIHQWPATLVQPVGSPLSLECTVEGTSNPNLYWYRQAAGRGLQLLFYSVGIGQISSEVPQNLSASRPQDRQFILSSKKLLLSDSGFYLCAWRTTMGLATGYTFGSGTRLTVV.

This clone was counted a single time. DNA for the CDR3: TGTGCCACCAGCAGAGATTGGGCGGGGAACTATGGCTACACCTTC. It codes for CATSRDWAGNYGYTF. The rearrangement links TRBV15 to TRBJ1-2; no reliable D call. Trimming shortened V by 0 bases and J by 2 bases, and 10 bases separated the two germline ends. CDR3 length: 15 amino acids. Germline assignment: CDR1 LNHNV and CDR2 YYDKDF (reference sequence).

With respect to this clone: Within the sample, other DNA sequences also encode this same CDR3. The V gene is TRBV2, the J gene TRBJ1-5, with D perhaps matching TRBD1 (5 bases). CDR3 length: 13 amino acids. Germline values: CDR1 SNHLY, CDR2 FYNNEI. The V and J ends lost 7 bases and 4 bases respectively, with 11 bases between them. CDR3 in amino acids: CASKGQVNQPQHF. The CDR3 DNA reads as TGTGCCAGCAAGGGGCAGGTGAATCAGCCCCAGCATTTT.

This clone was seen only once. V and J are TRBV5-1 and TRBJ1-1; no reliable D call. The germline V and J ends were trimmed by 0 bases and 8 bases, with 11 bases remaining between them. Germline CDR1 SGHRS, CDR2 YFSETQ. The CDR3 is made up of 13 amino acids. The CDR3 sequence: CASSLGDFVEAFF. The CDR3, as DNA: TGCGCCAGCAGCTTGGGAGATTTCGTGGAAGCTTTCTTT.

The chain recombines TRBV29-1 with TRBJ1-1, with D possibly matching TRBD1 (6 bases). The CDR3 is 14 amino acids. Deletions cut 4 bases from V and 0 bases from J, with 12 bases between. The germline V gene has CDR1 SQVTM and CDR2 ANQGSEA. The CDR3 DNA sequence: TGCAGCGTTGGGACAGCAGAACTGAACACTGAAGCTTTCTTT. Its protein is CSVGTAELNTEAFF. The whole variable domain, filled in from reference TRBV29-1 and TRBJ1-1, reads SAVISQKPSRDICQRGTSLTIQCQVDSQVTMMFWYRQQPGQSLTLIATANQGSEATYESGFVIDKFPISRPNLTFSTLTVSNMSPEDSSIYLCSVGTAELNTEAFFGQGTRLTVV.

The rearrangement joins TRBV2 to TRBJ1-5, with 9 bases lining up with TRBD1. The CDR3 is 16 residues long. The trim removed 2 bases at V and 6 bases at J, leaving 8 bases unmatched. Germline V lookup: CDR1 SNHLY, CDR2 FYNNEI. The CDR3 reads CASSERGTGLSQPQHF. The CDR3 coding sequence is TGTGCCAGCAGTGAAAGGGGGACAGGGTTAAGTCAGCCCCAGCATTTT.

The rearrangement uses TRBV28 and TRBJ2-7, with D tentatively TRBD2 (6 bases). Germline V gene data show CDR1 as MDHEN and CDR2 as SYDVKM. V lost 4 bases, J lost 3 bases, and 16 bases lay in between. The CDR3 length is 15 residues. Here the CDR3 DNA reads TGTGCCAGCAGTTCGGCTGCAGGGAGGTTCTACGAGCAGTACTTC. Translation gives CASSSAAGRFYEQYF.

The chain couples TRBV5-1 to TRBJ1-3, with D uncertain. The germline gives CDR1 SGHRS, CDR2 YFSETQ. This CDR3 has 13 amino acids. Deletions cut 1 base from V and 1 base from J, with 3 bases between. In nucleotides, the CDR3 is TGCGCCAGCAGCTTGTATTCTGGAAACACCATATATTTT. Its translation: CASSLYSGNTIYF.

This chain links TRBV7-9 with TRBJ1-1; 8 bases line up with TRBD1. J was trimmed by 6 bases and V by 5 bases; bases with no gene match: 11. The CDR3 runs 15 residues. Germline-derived CDR1 and CDR2 are SEHNR and FQNEAQ (reference sequence). The CDR3 protein is CASSPRQGLSPEAFF. In DNA form, the CDR3 reads TGTGCCAGCAGCCCTCGACAGGGGCTCTCTCCTGAAGCTTTCTTT.

CDR3 amino acids: CASSLGTAGTGNTIYF. CDR3 bases: TGTGCCAGCAGCCTAGGGACAGCCGGGACTGGAAACACCATATATTTT. The chain couples TRBV7-8 to TRBJ1-3, with TRBD1 identical over 7 bases. Trimming at V came to 5 bases and at J to 2 bases, leaving 9 bases not matched to a gene. Per the germline V gene, CDR1 is SGHVS and CDR2 is FQNEAQ. This CDR3 contains 16 residues.

The chain employs TRBV12-3 or TRBV12-4 and TRBJ2-1; 7 bases map to TRBD2. V lost 0 bases to trimming and J lost 10 bases; unmatched junction nucleotides: 3. This CDR3 comprises 13 residues. The chain's CDR3 is CASSLALAGEQFF. CDR3 DNA sequence: TGTGCCAGCAGTTTAGCCTTAGCGGGCGAGCAGTTCTTC.